This T cell receptor beta chain was obtained from a study of T cell responses to AZD1222 COVID-19 vaccine. Findings and caveats of the study: Baseline antibody screening turned up just a handful of seropositive AZD1222 recipients. White British donors predominated, females outnumbered males, and clonal diversity was possibly underestimated.

On this clone itself: Its antigen is as yet unknown.

The method was immunoSEQ multiplex PCR; TCRdb's version includes in-frame clones alone and lacks a portion of them. The sample yields approximately 120,000 clones, 87% seen once. Trimming left V 1 base short and J 4 bases short, with 13 bases between. Germline-derived CDR1 and CDR2 are SGHTA and FQGNSA. The CDR3 sequence is 15 residues long. The sequence derives from an adult in good health. The starting material was peripheral blood, obtained on day 0 of AZD1222 vaccination. The rearrangement links TRBV7-2 to TRBJ1-2; D is perhaps TRBD1 (5 bases). In DNA form, the CDR3 reads TGTGCCAGCAGCTTAGGGCCCGCGCAGGGCTATGGCTACACCTTC. Its protein product is CASSLGPAQGYGYTF. Full variable domain (missing parts from reference TRBV7-2 and TRBJ1-2): GAGVSQSPSNKVTEKGKDVELRCDPISGHTALYWYRQSLGQGLEFLIYFQGNSAPDKSGLPSDRFSAERTGGSVSTLTIQRTQQEDSAVYLCASSLGPAQGYGYTFGSGTRLTVV.